Described below is a single T cell receptor beta chain sequence and its context. No antigen is known for it. This entry is derived from a study of OX40 agonist ivuxolimab in advanced cancers. Study summary: Ivuxolimab, which is an agonistic anti-OX40 (CD134) antibody, was administered to the patients. Those treated in dose escalation had hepatocellular carcinoma, melanoma, renal cell cancer or head and neck cancer. Broader study findings: More expanded clones were found, on average, in CD8+ than in CD4+ T cells. In the 0.1 to 3.0 mg/kg range, CD4+ and CD8+ blood T cells had expanded clonally by week 6.

The ends were cut back, 3 bases at V and 0 bases at J, with 8 bases in the middle. The CDR3 is 15 amino acids. Germline assignment: CDR1 KGHSH and CDR2 LQKENI. Only in-frame clones appear in the TCRdb table, and some are missing; sequencing was by immunoSEQ multiplex PCR. This sample carries 60,000 to 80,000 clones, around 79% of them seen once, and the ten largest clones take about 11%. The receptor was derived from an adult with an advanced solid tumor such as melanoma, head and neck, liver or kidney cancer. The source was CD4+ or CD8+ T cells sorted from blood, collected in a trial of the OX40 agonist ivuxolimab. V usage is TRBV18 and J usage is TRBJ2-2; TRBD1 is a possible D gene (5 bases). In DNA form, the CDR3 reads TGTGCCAGCTCACCGAGCAGGGCGAACACCGGGGAGCTGTTTTTT. Translating it yields CASSPSRANTGELFF.